In this sample, the clone carrying this TCR delta chain turned up many times. Its matching antigen is unknown. The CDR3 spans 23 residues. Germline V gives CDR1 TSWWSYY, CDR2 QGS. V lost 1 base and J 0 bases, leaving 33 bases between the germline ends. The sample belongs to a study of γδ T cells in repeated Plasmodium falciparum infection. Study-level information: Over about 600 days, donors received four mosquito-bite P. falciparum NF54 infections.

Study-wide results and caveats: Waves of new clonotype selection appeared after repeated controlled infections in Vdelta2-negative, largely Vdelta1+, gammadelta T cells. Many TCRgamma sequences overlapped between individuals in stable Vgamma9/Vdelta2+ repertoires.

TCRdb used CATT to re-call clones from the multiplex PCR reads. The sample includes about 48,000 delta-chain clones, roughly 1.6% of them seen just once. Gammadelta T cells were flow-sorted from PBMC into Vgamma9/Vdelta2+ and Vdelta2-negative populations for bulk analysis. The receptor's source is a pool of human donors (malaria-infected and uninfected, not separated). The J gene is TRDJ1, the V gene TRDV1; TRDD3 is a possible D gene (6 bases). Specimen: gamma-delta T cells from blood. For the CDR3, the DNA is TGTGCTCTTGGGGAACCCACTATAGAGCTCCCAGAGGTGGGGGTCCCCTACACCGATAAACTCATCTTT. Residues: CALGEPTIELPEVGVPYTDKLIF.